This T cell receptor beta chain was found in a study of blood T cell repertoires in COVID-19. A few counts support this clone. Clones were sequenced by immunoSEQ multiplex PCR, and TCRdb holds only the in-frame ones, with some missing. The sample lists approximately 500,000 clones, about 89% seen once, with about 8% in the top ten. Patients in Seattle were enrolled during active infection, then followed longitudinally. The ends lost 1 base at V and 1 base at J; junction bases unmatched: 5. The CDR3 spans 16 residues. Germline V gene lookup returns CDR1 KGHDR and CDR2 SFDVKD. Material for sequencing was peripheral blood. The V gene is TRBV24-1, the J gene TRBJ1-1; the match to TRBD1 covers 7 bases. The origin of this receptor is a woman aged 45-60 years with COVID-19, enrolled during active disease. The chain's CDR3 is CATSDFKGARNTEAFF. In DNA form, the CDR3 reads TGTGCCACCAGTGATTTTAAGGGGGCAAGGAACACTGAAGCTTTCTTT.